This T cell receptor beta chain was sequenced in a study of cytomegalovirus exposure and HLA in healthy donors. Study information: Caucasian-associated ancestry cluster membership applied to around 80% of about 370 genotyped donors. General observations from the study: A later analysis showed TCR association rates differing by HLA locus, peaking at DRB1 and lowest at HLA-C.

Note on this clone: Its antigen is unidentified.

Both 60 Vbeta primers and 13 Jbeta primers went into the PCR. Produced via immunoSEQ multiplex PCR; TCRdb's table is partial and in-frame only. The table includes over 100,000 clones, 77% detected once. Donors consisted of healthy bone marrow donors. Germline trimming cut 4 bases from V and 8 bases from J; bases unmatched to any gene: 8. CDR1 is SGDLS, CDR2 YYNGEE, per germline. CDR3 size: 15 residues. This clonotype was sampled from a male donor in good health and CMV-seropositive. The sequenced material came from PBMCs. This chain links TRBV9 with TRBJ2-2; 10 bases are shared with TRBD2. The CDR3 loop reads CASSWGLAGVGELFF. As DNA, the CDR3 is TGTGCCAGCAGCTGGGGGCTAGCGGGAGTAGGGGAGCTGTTTTTT.